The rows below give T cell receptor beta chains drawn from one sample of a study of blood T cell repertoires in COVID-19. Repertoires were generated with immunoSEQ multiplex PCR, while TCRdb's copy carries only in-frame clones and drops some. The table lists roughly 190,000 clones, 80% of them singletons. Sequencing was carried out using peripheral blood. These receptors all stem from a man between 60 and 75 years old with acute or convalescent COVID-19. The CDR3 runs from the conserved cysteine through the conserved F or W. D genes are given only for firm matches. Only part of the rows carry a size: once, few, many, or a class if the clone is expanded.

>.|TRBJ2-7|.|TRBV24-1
CASPVRGFTYEQYF
TGTGCCAGCCCCGTTCGGGGGTTCACCTACGAGCAGTACTTC
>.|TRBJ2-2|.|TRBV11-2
CASRGLVGELFF
TGTGCCAGCAGGGGACTTGTCGGGGAGCTGTTTTTT
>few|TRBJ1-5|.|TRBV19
CASSRTDSNQPQHF
TGTGCCAGTAGTAGGACAGATAGCAATCAGCCCCAGCATTTT
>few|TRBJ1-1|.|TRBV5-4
CASSPGGGARTEAFF
TGTGCCAGCAGCCCCGGGGGGGGCGCGAGGACTGAAGCTTTCTTT
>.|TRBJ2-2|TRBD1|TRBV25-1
CASSEYRGYTGELFF
TGTGCCAGCAGTGAATACAGGGGGTACACCGGGGAGCTGTTTTTT
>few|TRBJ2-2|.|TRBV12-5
CASGLVLQRSYTGELFF
TGTGCTAGTGGTTTGGTACTTCAGCGGTCGTACACCGGGGAGCTGTTTTTT
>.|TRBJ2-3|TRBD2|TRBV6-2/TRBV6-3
CASSYGRQLAGNTDTQYF
TGTGCCAGCAGTTACGGACGTCAACTAGCGGGGAACACAGATACGCAGTATTTT
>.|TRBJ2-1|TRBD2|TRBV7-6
CASSLTLISGIGEQFF
TGTGCCAGCAGCTTAACTCTGATTAGCGGGATAGGGGAGCAGTTCTTC
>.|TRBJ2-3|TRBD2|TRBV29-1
CSVGAGARTDTQYF
TGCAGCGTTGGAGCGGGAGCCCGCACAGATACGCAGTATTTT
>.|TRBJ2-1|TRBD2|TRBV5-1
CASSLAGPEGGDEQFF
TGCGCCAGCAGCTTAGCGGGACCCGAGGGCGGCGATGAGCAGTTCTTC
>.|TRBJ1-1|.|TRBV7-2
CASSLALTVSEGGTMNTEAFF
TGTGCCAGCAGCTTAGCCCTGACGGTATCGGAGGGGGGGACGATGAACACTGAAGCTTTCTTT
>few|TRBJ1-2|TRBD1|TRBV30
CAWGRDRVWGGVGYTF
TGTGCCTGGGGGAGGGACAGGGTATGGGGTGGGGTCGGCTACACCTTC
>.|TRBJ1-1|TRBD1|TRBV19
CASSILGTGAMNTEAFF
TGTGCCAGTAGTATACTTGGGACAGGGGCGATGAACACTGAAGCTTTCTTT
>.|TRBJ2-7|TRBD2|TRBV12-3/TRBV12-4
CASSLAGAYEQYF
TGTGCCAGCAGTCTCGCGGGGGCCTACGAGCAGTACTTC
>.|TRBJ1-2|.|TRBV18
CASSSDLRYGYTF
TGTGCCAGCTCGTCCGATCTACGCTATGGCTACACCTTC
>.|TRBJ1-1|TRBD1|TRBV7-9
CASSFRTGAGTEAFF
TGTGCCAGCAGCTTCAGGACAGGGGCCGGGACTGAAGCTTTCTTT
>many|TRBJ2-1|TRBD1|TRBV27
CASSLRGPQDEQFF
TGTGCCAGCAGTTTGAGGGGGCCCCAGGATGAGCAGTTCTTC
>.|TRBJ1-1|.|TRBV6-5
CASRTLTGRAGEAFF
TGTGCCAGCAGAACCCTTACAGGGAGGGCCGGGGAAGCTTTCTTT
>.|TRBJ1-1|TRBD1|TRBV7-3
CASSRTGRNTEAFF
TGTGCCAGCAGCCGGACAGGGCGTAACACTGAAGCTTTCTTT
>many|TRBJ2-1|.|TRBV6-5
CASSVRAEDEQFF
TGTGCCAGCTCTGTGCGGGCCGAGGATGAGCAGTTCTTC
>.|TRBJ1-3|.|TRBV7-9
CASSSRGGLSGNTIYF
TGTGCCAGCAGCTCTAGGGGGGGTCTCTCTGGAAACACCATATATTTT
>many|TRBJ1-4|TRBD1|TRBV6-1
CASSEALGTGGEKLFF
TGTGCCAGCAGTGAAGCGCTCGGGACAGGGGGTGAAAAACTGTTTTTT
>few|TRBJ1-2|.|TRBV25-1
CASSPPGGRGGYTF
TGTGCCAGCAGTCCCCCGGGGGGGCGCGGAGGCTACACCTTC
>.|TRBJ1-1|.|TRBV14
CASSFLTANTEAFF
TGTGCCAGCAGCTTTCTGACAGCGAACACTGAAGCTTTCTTT
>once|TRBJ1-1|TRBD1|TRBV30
CAWSVDSQQGEAFF
TGTGCCTGGAGTGTTGACTCCCAACAGGGGGAAGCTTTCTTT
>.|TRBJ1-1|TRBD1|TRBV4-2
CASTGPGTGGDGNTEAFF
TGTGCCAGCACCGGCCCCGGGACAGGGGGCGATGGGAACACTGAAGCTTTCTTT
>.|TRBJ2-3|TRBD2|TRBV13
CASSLPGGADTQYF
TGTGCCAGCAGCTTACCGGGGGGGGCAGATACGCAGTATTTT
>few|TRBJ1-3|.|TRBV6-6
CASSYEGSSGNTIYF
TGTGCCAGCAGTTACGAGGGATCCTCTGGAAACACCATATATTTT
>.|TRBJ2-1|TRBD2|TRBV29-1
CSVGLAGGVEQFF
TGCAGCGTTGGACTAGCGGGAGGAGTTGAGCAGTTCTTC
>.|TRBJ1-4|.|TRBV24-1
CATSPLGRDNEKLFF
TGTGCCACCAGTCCTCTGGGCCGGGATAATGAAAAACTGTTTTTT
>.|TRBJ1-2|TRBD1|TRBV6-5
CASRPRTGGYTF
TGTGCCAGCAGGCCGAGGACAGGCGGCTACACCTTC
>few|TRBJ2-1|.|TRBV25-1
CASSEMGLFSYNEQFF
TGTGCCAGCAGTGAGATGGGGCTCTTCTCCTACAATGAGCAGTTCTTC
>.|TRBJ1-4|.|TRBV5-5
CASSFGMVNEKLFF
TGTGCCAGCAGCTTTGGCATGGTGAATGAAAAACTGTTTTTT
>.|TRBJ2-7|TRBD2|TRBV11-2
CASSLVVGLAFPYEQYF
TGTGCCAGCAGCTTAGTTGTCGGACTAGCGTTCCCCTACGAGCAGTACTTC
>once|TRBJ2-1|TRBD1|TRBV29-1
CSVERGPKGNEQFF
TGCAGCGTTGAGAGGGGGCCAAAAGGGAATGAGCAGTTCTTC
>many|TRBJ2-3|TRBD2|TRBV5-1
CASSQGLVLDTQYF
TGCGCCAGCAGCCAGGGACTAGTTCTGGATACGCAGTATTTT
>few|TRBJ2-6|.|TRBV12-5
CASGPETSSGANVLTF
TGTGCTAGTGGCCCTGAAACTAGTTCTGGGGCCAACGTCCTGACTTTC
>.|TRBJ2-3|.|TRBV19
CASSIHSDLVTTDTQYF
TGTGCCAGTAGTATACACTCCGACCTAGTAACCACAGATACGCAGTATTTT
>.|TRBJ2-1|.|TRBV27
CASSSGYEQFF
TGTGCCAGCAGTTCAGGGTATGAGCAGTTCTTC
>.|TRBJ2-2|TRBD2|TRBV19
CASSRTSGGSVGNTGELFF
TGTGCCAGTAGTAGGACTAGCGGGGGTTCGGTAGGGAACACCGGGGAGCTGTTTTTT
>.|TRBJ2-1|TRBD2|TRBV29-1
CSVIEGRTSGRRSYNEQFF
TGCAGCGTTATAGAGGGGCGCACTAGCGGGAGGCGGTCCTACAATGAGCAGTTCTTC
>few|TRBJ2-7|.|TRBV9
CASSVAPGYEQYF
TGTGCCAGCAGCGTAGCTCCCGGCTACGAGCAGTACTTC
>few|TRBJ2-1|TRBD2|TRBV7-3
CASSSLAGAEKQFF
TGTGCCAGCAGCTCACTAGCGGGAGCGGAAAAGCAGTTCTTC
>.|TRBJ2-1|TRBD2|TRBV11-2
CASSTVAGRAYNEQFF
TGTGCCAGCAGCACCGTAGCGGGACGTGCCTACAATGAGCAGTTCTTC
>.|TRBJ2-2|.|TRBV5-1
CASSPNWNTGELFF
TGCGCCAGCAGCCCCAACTGGAACACCGGGGAGCTGTTTTTT